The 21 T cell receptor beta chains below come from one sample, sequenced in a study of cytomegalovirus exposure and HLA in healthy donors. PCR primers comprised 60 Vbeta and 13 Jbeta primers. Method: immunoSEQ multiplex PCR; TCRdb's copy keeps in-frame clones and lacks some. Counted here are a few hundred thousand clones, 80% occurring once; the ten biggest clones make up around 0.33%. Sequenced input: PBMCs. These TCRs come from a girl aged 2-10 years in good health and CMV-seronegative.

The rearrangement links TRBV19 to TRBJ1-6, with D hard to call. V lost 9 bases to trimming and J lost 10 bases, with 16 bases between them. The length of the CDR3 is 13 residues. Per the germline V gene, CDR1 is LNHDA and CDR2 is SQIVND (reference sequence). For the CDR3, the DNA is TGTGCCAGCAGTGAGCGGGTCGGCTCACCCCTCCACTTT. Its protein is CASSERVGSPLHF.

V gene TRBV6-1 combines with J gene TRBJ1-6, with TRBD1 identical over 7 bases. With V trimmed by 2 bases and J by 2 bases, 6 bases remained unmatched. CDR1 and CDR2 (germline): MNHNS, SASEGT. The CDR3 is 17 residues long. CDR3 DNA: TGTGCCAGCAGTGAAACACTACAGGGGACCTATAATTCACCCCTCCACTTT. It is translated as CASSETLQGTYNSPLHF.

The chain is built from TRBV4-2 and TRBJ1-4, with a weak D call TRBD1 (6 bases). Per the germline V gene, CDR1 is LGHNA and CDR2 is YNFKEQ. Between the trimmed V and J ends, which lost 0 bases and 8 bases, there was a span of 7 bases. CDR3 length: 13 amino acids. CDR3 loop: CASSQDQGEKLFF. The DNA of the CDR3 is TGTGCCAGCAGCCAAGATCAGGGGGAAAAACTGTTTTTT.

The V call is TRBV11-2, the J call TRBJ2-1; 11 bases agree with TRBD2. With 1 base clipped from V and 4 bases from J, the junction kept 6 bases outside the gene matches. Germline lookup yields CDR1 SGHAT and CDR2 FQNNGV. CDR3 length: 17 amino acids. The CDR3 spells CASSLARTSGSYNEQFF. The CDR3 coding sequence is TGTGCCAGCAGCTTAGCCCGAACTAGCGGGAGTTACAATGAGCAGTTCTTC.

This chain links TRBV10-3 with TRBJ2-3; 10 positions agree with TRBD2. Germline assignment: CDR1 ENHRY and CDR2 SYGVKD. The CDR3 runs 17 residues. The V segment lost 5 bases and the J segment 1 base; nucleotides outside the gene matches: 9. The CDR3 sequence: CAISPLGSGRGTDTQYF. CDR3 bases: TGTGCCATCAGTCCCTTGGGAAGCGGGAGGGGCACAGATACGCAGTATTTT.

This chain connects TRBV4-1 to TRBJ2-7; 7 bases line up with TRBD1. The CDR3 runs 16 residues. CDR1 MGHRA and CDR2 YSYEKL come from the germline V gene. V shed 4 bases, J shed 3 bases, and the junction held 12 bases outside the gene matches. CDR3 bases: TGCGCCAGCAGCCGTAAAACTCCGGGACAGAGCTACGAGCAGTACTTC. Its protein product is CASSRKTPGQSYEQYF.

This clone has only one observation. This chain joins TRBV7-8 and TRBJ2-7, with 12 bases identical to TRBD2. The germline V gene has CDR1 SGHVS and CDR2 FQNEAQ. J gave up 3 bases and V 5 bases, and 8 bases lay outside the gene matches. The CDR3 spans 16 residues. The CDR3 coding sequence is TGTGCCAGCAGCCTTACGACTAGCGGGAGAGGCTACGAGCAGTACTTC. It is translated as CASSLTTSGRGYEQYF.

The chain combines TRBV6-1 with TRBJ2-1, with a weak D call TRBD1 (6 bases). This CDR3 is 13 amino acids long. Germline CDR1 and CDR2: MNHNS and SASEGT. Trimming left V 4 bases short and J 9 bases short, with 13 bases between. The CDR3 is CASSASSRGEQFF. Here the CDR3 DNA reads TGTGCCAGCAGTGCCAGTTCCAGGGGTGAGCAGTTCTTC.

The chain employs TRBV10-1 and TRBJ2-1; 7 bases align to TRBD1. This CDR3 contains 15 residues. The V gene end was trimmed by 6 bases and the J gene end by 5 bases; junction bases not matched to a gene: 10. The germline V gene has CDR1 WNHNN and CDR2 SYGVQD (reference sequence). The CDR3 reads CASRQRQGVNNEQFF. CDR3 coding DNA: TGCGCCAGCAGGCAGAGACAGGGTGTGAACAATGAGCAGTTCTTC.

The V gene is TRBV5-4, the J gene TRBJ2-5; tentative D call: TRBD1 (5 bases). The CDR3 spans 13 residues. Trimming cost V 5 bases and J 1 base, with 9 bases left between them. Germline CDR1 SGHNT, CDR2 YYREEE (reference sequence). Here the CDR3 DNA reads TGTGCCAGCAGTTTCGACAGCCAAGAGACCCAGTACTTC. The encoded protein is CASSFDSQETQYF.

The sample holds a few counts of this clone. The CDR3 region is CASSSHQGDTEAFF. CDR3 in DNA: TGTGCCAGCAGTTCCCACCAGGGTGACACTGAAGCTTTCTTT. The chain combines TRBV28 with TRBJ1-1, with D possibly TRBD1 on 5 matching bases. The CDR3 totals 14 residues. Trimming took off 4 bases at V and 3 bases at J, with 12 bases between the two ends. Germline V CDR1 and CDR2: MDHEN, SYDVKM.

CDR3 residues: CAISDLVGRASEQYF. CDR3 bases: TGTGCCATCAGTGATTTGGTCGGGAGGGCCTCCGAGCAGTACTTC. The chain employs TRBV10-3 and TRBJ2-7; 8 positions match TRBD2. Germline lookup yields CDR1 ENHRY and CDR2 SYGVKD. This CDR3 has 15 residues. The junction had 10 bases not matched to a gene; V was cut back by 3 bases and J by 6 bases.

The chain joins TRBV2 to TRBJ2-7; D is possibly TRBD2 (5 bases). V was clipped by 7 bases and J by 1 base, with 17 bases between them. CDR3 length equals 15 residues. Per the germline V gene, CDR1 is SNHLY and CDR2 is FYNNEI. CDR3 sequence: CASKDGNWGSYEQYF. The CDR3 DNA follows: TGTGCCAGCAAGGACGGGAATTGGGGTTCCTACGAGCAGTACTTC.

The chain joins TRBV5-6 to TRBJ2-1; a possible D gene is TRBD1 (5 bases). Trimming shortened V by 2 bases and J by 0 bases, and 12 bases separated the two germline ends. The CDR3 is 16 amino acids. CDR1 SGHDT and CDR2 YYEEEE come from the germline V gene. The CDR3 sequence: CASSFFPGFSYNEQFF. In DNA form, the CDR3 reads TGTGCCAGCAGCTTTTTCCCAGGGTTCTCCTACAATGAGCAGTTCTTC.

CDR3 protein: CATSRDLSSGYNEQFF. In nucleotides, the CDR3 is TGTGCCACCAGCAGAGATTTATCTAGCGGTTACAATGAGCAGTTCTTC. The V and J genes are TRBV15 and TRBJ2-1, with 7 bases lining up with TRBD2. The junction had 6 bases not matched to a gene; V was cut back by 0 bases and J by 4 bases. The germline CDR1 and CDR2 sequences are LNHNV and YYDKDF (reference sequence). The CDR3 loop spans 16 amino acids.

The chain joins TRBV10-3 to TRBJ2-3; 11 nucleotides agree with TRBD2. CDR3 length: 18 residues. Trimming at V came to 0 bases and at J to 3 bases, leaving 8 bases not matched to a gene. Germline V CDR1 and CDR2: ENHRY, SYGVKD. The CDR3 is CAISESQLAGGPTDTQYF. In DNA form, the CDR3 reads TGTGCCATCAGTGAGTCCCAATTAGCGGGAGGGCCAACAGATACGCAGTATTTT.

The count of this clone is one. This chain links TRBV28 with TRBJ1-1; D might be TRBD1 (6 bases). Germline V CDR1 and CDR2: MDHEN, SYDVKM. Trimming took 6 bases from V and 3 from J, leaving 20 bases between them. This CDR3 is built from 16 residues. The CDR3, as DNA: TGTGCCAGCAGGCCGGCAGGGGTCCTAGTGGACACTGAAGCTTTCTTT. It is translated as CASRPAGVLVDTEAFF.

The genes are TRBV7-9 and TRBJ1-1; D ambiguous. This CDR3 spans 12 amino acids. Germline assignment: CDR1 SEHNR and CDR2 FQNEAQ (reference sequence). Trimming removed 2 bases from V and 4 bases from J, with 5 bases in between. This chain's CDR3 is CASSLRGTEAFF. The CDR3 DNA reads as TGTGCCAGCAGCTTAAGAGGCACTGAAGCTTTCTTT.

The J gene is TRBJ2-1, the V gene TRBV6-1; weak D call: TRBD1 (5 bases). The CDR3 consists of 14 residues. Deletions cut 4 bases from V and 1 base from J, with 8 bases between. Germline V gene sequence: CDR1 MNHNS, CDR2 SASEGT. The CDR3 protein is CASSVRASYNEQFF. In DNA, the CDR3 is TGTGCCAGCAGTGTCAGGGCTTCCTACAATGAGCAGTTCTTC.

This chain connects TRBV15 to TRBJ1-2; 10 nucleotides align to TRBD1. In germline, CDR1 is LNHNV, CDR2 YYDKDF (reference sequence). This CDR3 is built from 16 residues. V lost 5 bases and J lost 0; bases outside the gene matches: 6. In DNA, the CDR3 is TGTGCCACCAGCGGGGACAGGGGCTTTGCTAACTATGGCTACACCTTC. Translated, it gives CATSGDRGFANYGYTF.

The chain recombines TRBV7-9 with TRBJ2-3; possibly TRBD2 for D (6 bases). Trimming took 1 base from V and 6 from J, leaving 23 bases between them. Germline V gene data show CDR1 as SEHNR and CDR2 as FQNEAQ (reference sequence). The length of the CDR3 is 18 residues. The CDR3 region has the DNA TGTGCCAGCAGCTTAGGGGGACCGGGGGTCCCGGGATTGGATACGCAGTATTTT. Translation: CASSLGGPGVPGLDTQYF. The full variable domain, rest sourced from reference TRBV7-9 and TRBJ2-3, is DTGVSQNPRHKITKRGQNVTFRCDPISEHNRLYWYRQTLGQGPEFLTYFQNEAQLEKSRLLSDRFSAERPKGSFSTLEIQRTEQGDSAMYLCASSLGGPGVPGLDTQYFGPGTRLTVL.